This is a list of T cell receptor beta chains from one sample in a study of cytomegalovirus exposure and HLA in healthy donors. Here immunoSEQ multiplex PCR was the method, and the copy in TCRdb shows in-frame clones only, minus some. Among roughly 130,000 clones listed, around four fifths were seen once. Material: PBMCs. Receptor source: a woman in her thirties or forties in good health and CMV-seropositive. Both conserved end residues are part of each CDR3. D genes are given only for firm matches. Size is omitted from some rows. Given values are once, few, many or a class for expanded clones.

J gene	V gene	clone size	D gene	CDR3 DNA	CDR3 protein
TRBJ2-7	TRBV6-5	.	.	TGTGCCACCCACTCCCCTCTGTACGAGCAGTACTTC	CATHSPLYEQYF
TRBJ2-7	TRBV5-1	.	.	TGCGCCAGCAGCTTGGACAGAGGGCCCTCCTACGAGCAGTACTTC	CASSLDRGPSYEQYF
TRBJ2-6	TRBV4-2	few	.	TGTGCCAGCAGCCAAGAGGCGCCAGGTAACCCTGGGGCCAACGTCCTGACTTTC	CASSQEAPGNPGANVLTF
TRBJ2-1	TRBV7-6	.	TRBD2	TGTGCCAGCACCACCTTGCGAGGACTAGCGATCGATGAGCAGTTCTTC	CASTTLRGLAIDEQFF
TRBJ2-7	TRBV5-5	.	.	TGTGCCAGCAGCTTGTTGGCGGGATCCATGATCGAGCAGTACTTC	CASSLLAGSMIEQYF
TRBJ1-1	TRBV30	.	.	TGTGCCTGTCTAAGGGGGAACACTGAAGCTTTCTTT	CACLRGNTEAFF
TRBJ2-1	TRBV5-6	.	TRBD2	TGTGCCAGCAGCCTACCGACTAGCGGAGTCTACAATGAGCAGTTCTTC	CASSLPTSGVYNEQFF
TRBJ2-1	TRBV19	few	.	TGTGCCAGCGGTGACGGGTACGGGGACAATGAGCAGTTCTTC	CASGDGYGDNEQFF
TRBJ1-6	TRBV7-2	.	.	TGTGCCAGCAGCTCGCCCCATGCGGGTGGCGATAATTCACCCCTCCACTTT	CASSSPHAGGDNSPLHF
TRBJ1-1	TRBV7-2	.	.	TGTGCCAGCGGCTACTTGACAGGCAACACTGAAGCTTTCTTT	CASGYLTGNTEAFF
TRBJ2-1	TRBV7-3	few	.	TGTGCCAGCAGCGCGGGTTACAATGAGCAGTTCTTC	CASSAGYNEQFF
TRBJ2-7	TRBV19	once	.	TGTGCCAGTAGTCCAGGACTCACGCGCTCCTACGAGCAGTACTTC	CASSPGLTRSYEQYF
TRBJ2-1	TRBV7-9	.	.	TGTGCCAGCAGCCCCAGTAACAATGAGCAGTTCTTC	CASSPSNNEQFF
TRBJ2-1	TRBV5-1	.	TRBD1	TGCGCCAGCAGCACCGGGACAGGGCCGTACAATGAGCAGTTCTTC	CASSTGTGPYNEQFF
TRBJ1-1	TRBV9	.	TRBD1	TGTGCCAGCAGCGCCCCCGGGACAGGGGTTATGGACACTGAAGCTTTCTTT	CASSAPGTGVMDTEAFF
TRBJ2-7	TRBV7-2	few	.	TGTGCCAGCAGCTTAATGGACACGTACTACGAGCAGTACTTC	CASSLMDTYYEQYF
TRBJ1-1	TRBV28	.	TRBD1	TGTGCCAGCAGTCTCGGGGGACAGGACGAAGCTTTCTTT	CASSLGGQDEAFF
TRBJ2-5	TRBV4-2	.	.	TGTGCCAGCAGCCAAGAGGGGGGAGAGGCTTGGGAGACCCAGTACTTC	CASSQEGGEAWETQYF
TRBJ2-3	TRBV13	.	TRBD1	TGTGCCAGCAGCTTAGGGACAGGGAAGGTGACAGATACGCAGTATTTT	CASSLGTGKVTDTQYF
TRBJ1-4	TRBV5-6	.	.	TGTGCCAGCAGCTTTGGGAGACACGGTAATGAAAAACTGTTTTTT	CASSFGRHGNEKLFF
TRBJ2-2	TRBV6-6	.	TRBD2	TGTGCCAGCAGCGACTCTAGCGGGAGCGCCGGGGAGCTGTTTTTT	CASSDSSGSAGELFF
TRBJ1-2	TRBV28	.	TRBD1	TGTGCCAGCGACACAGGGGGCGTCCACTATGGCTACACCTTC	CASDTGGVHYGYTF
TRBJ2-1	TRBV10-3	.	TRBD2	TGTGCCATCAGTGAAGCGGGGGGCCTTAAGAATGAGCAGTTCTTC	CAISEAGGLKNEQFF
TRBJ2-1	TRBV9	few	TRBD2	TGTGCCAGCAGCCCTACCGCCGCTAGCGGGCATGAGCAGTTCTTC	CASSPTAASGHEQFF
TRBJ2-6	TRBV4-1	.	TRBD1	TGCGCCAGCAGCCAAGAGGGACAGTTCTCTGGGGCCAACGTCCTGACTTTC	CASSQEGQFSGANVLTF
TRBJ1-6	TRBV28	.	TRBD1	TGTGCCAGCAGTTCAGGGACAGGGGGGAATTCACCCCTCCACTTT	CASSSGTGGNSPLHF
TRBJ2-7	TRBV29-1	.	.	TGCAGCGTTGATAGGGGCGGATCTAGCTACGAGCAGTACTTC	CSVDRGGSSYEQYF
TRBJ2-5	TRBV18	few	.	TGTGCCAGCGGTATAAGCCTCCAAGAGACCCAGTACTTC	CASGISLQETQYF